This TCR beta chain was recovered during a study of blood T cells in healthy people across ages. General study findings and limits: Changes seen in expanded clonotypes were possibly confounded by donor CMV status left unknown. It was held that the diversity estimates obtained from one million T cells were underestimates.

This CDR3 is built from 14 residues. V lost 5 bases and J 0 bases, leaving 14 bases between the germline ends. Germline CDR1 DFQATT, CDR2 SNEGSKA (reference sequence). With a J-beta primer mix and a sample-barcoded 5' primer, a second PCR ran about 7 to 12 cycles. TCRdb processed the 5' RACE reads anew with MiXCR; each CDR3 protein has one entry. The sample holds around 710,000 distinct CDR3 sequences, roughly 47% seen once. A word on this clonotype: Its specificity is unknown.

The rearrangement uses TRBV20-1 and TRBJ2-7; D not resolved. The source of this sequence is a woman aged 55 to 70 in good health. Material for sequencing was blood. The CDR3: CSAQGPFSSYEQYF. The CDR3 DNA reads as TGCAGTGCTCAAGGACCCTTCAGCTCCTACGAGCAGTACTTC.